This record concerns one T cell receptor (beta chain) sequence. The sample is drawn from a study of control samples from healthy donors and cancer patients. Some clones are missing from TCRdb's copy, which holds only in-frame ones; the method was immunoSEQ multiplex PCR. The data show some 140,000 clones, around nine tenths seen once. This clonotype was sampled from a man in his forties or fifties with head and neck cancer. Sequencing input: PBMCs.

For the CDR3, the DNA is TGTGCCAGCAGCTTATGGACCCCCGGTGGTGACACTGAAGCTTTCTTT. Translated: CASSLWTPGGDTEAFF. The chain recombines TRBV11-2 with TRBJ1-1, with D uncertain. The CDR3 length is 16 residues. Germline-derived CDR1 and CDR2 are SGHAT and FQNNGV. Trimming took 2 bases from V and 3 from J, leaving 16 bases between them.